One sample yielded the 29 T cell receptor beta chains listed below, sequenced in a study of T cell responses to AZD1222 COVID-19 vaccine. Profiling relied on immunoSEQ multiplex PCR, and the TCRdb table lists in-frame clones only, not all of them. The sample consists of 90,000 to 150,000 clones, over 85% of them appearing once. Sequences were derived from peripheral blood, sampled on day 0 of AZD1222 vaccination. These receptor sequences come from an adult in good health.

The J gene is TRBJ2-5, the V gene TRBV9, with D possibly matching TRBD1 (5 bases). CDR3 length: 13 amino acids. The V end was cut by 5 bases, the J end by 9 bases, with 17 bases between. CDR1 and CDR2 (germline): SGDLS, YYNGEE. The CDR3 nucleotides read TGTGCCAGCAGTACAGGAGATAACTTGCCCCAGTACTTC. This encodes CASSTGDNLPQYF.

This chain joins TRBV24-1 and TRBJ2-2, with 8 bases matching TRBD2. This CDR3 region has 16 residues. Trimming took 4 bases from V and 4 from J; bases not matched to a gene: 7. CDR1 is KGHDR and CDR2 is SFDVKD in the germline V gene. CDR3 sequence reads: CATSDPGRGGTGELFF. CDR3 coding DNA: TGTGCCACCAGTGACCCCGGGAGGGGTGGCACCGGGGAGCTGTTTTTT.

This clone was observed a few times. The chain couples TRBV11-3 to TRBJ2-1, with D perhaps matching TRBD2 (5 bases). The CDR3 spans 14 residues. Germline assignment: CDR1 SGHNT and CDR2 YENEEA. V gave up 3 bases and J gave up 9 bases, with 15 bases separating them. The CDR3 DNA reads TGTGCCAGCAGCTTGGATCTGGTCCGGGGTGAGCAGTTCTTC. Encoded protein: CASSLDLVRGEQFF.

This sequence joins TRBV5-1 and TRBJ2-7; no definite D call. V was cut by 2 bases and J by 1 base, with 1 base left in between. In germline, CDR1 is SGHRS, CDR2 YFSETQ. CDR3 length equals 11 residues. The CDR3 spells CASSFSYEQYF. The CDR3 nucleotides read TGCGCCAGCAGCTTTTCCTACGAGCAGTACTTC.

The chain recombines TRBV5-6 with TRBJ2-5, with TRBD1 as a possible D gene (5 bases). Trimming pared 3 bases from V and 2 bases from J, leaving 11 bases between. CDR3 length: 14 residues. CDR1 and CDR2 from the germline V gene are SGHDT and YYEEEE. CDR3 region: CASSSPGFQETQYF. The CDR3 coding sequence is TGTGCCAGCAGCTCTCCAGGGTTTCAAGAGACCCAGTACTTC.

The rearrangement joins TRBV5-1 to TRBJ2-3; 12 positions match TRBD2. The CDR3 loop spans 16 amino acids. Germline lookup yields CDR1 SGHRS and CDR2 YFSETQ. J lost 4 bases, V lost 2 bases, and 5 bases had no gene match. The CDR3 region has the DNA TGCGCCAGCAGCTTACCGGGACTAGCGGGTCCAGATACGCAGTATTTT. Its protein is CASSLPGLAGPDTQYF.

V is TRBV2 and J is TRBJ2-3; possibly TRBD1 or TRBD2 for D (7 bases each). Trimming took 4 bases from V and 2 from J, leaving 13 bases between them. The CDR3 is 15 amino acids. Germline loops: CDR1 SNHLY, CDR2 FYNNEI. The CDR3 DNA is TGTGCCAGCAGTGGACAGGGACTAAACACAGATACGCAGTATTTT. Translated: CASSGQGLNTDTQYF.

V is TRBV6-6 and J is TRBJ1-4; 10 bases are shared with TRBD1. The CDR3 totals 15 residues. The V gene's germline CDR1 is MNHNY and CDR2 SVGAGI (reference sequence). The J segment lost 7 bases and the V segment lost 6 bases, leaving 8 bases of the junction unmatched. CDR3 residues: CASRVGTGEGEKLFF. CDR3 bases: TGTGCCAGCAGGGTCGGGACAGGGGAGGGTGAAAAACTGTTTTTT.

This rearrangement joins TRBV14 to TRBJ1-5; the match to TRBD1 covers 7 bases. V lost 0 bases and J lost 9; bases outside the gene matches: 8. Germline V gene lookup returns CDR1 SGHDN and CDR2 FVKESK. The CDR3 runs to 15 residues. The CDR3 nucleotides read TGTGCCAGCAGCCAAGAGTGGGACAGCAATATGCCCCAGCATTTT. Translated: CASSQEWDSNMPQHF.

A single count supports this clone. V and J are TRBV9 and TRBJ2-1, with D tentatively TRBD1 (6 bases). The CDR3 contains 14 residues. V was cut by 4 bases and J by 6 bases, with 14 bases left in between. The V gene's germline CDR1 is SGDLS and CDR2 YYNGEE. CDR3 DNA: TGTGCCAGCAGCCCACGGACAGTTAGCAATGAGCAGTTCTTC. Amino acid sequence: CASSPRTVSNEQFF.

The gene calls are TRBV7-2 and TRBJ1-1; D gene ambiguous. V lost 1 base to trimming and J lost 1 base, with 22 bases between them. This CDR3 has 19 residues. Germline V gives CDR1 SGHTA, CDR2 FQGNSA. CDR3 region: CASSLDEGGDGGSNTEAFF. CDR3 in DNA: TGTGCCAGCAGCTTAGATGAAGGAGGCGATGGTGGGTCGAACACTGAAGCTTTCTTT.

The rearrangement uses TRBV24-1 and TRBJ2-7; the D gene is possibly TRBD1 (6 bases). This CDR3 contains 13 residues. From germline, CDR1 is KGHDR and CDR2 SFDVKD. Trimming left V 7 bases short and J 3 bases short, with 12 bases between. The CDR3, as DNA: TGTGCCACCAGCACAGGGCCTATCTACGAGCAGTACTTC. This gives the protein CATSTGPIYEQYF.

This rearrangement joins TRBV14 to TRBJ2-7, with 7 bases that match TRBD2. Germline loops: CDR1 SGHDN, CDR2 FVKESK. The CDR3 spans 14 residues. V lost 3 bases to trimming and J lost 4 bases; unmatched junction nucleotides: 6. CDR3 nucleotides: TGTGCCAGCAGCCAGGGAGGGAAGTGGTACGAGCAGTACTTC. It is translated as CASSQGGKWYEQYF.

The chain employs TRBV6-2 or TRBV6-3 and TRBJ1-5; D might be TRBD1 (6 bases). V was cut by 2 bases and J by 0 bases, with 8 bases left in between. Germline CDR1 is MNHEY and CDR2 is SVGEGT. The CDR3 runs to 15 residues. The CDR3 DNA reads TGTGCCAGCAGTTACGGGGGCTATAGCAATCAGCCCCAGCATTTT. As protein: CASSYGGYSNQPQHF.

This clone has more than one count but fewer than ten. J is TRBJ1-1 and V is TRBV6-5, with a tentative D call TRBD1 (5 bases). The CDR3 runs to 14 residues. V was trimmed by 4 bases and J by 1 base, leaving 10 bases between them. Germline V gene sequence: CDR1 MNHEY, CDR2 SVGAGI. This chain's CDR3 is CASSSPGTNTEAFF. The CDR3 region has the DNA TGTGCCAGCAGTTCACCAGGGACGAACACTGAAGCTTTCTTT.

V is TRBV5-5 and J is TRBJ2-7, with D maybe TRBD1 (5 bases). Trimming took 0 bases from V and 2 from J, leaving 12 bases between them. This CDR3 contains 15 residues. CDR1 is SGHKS, CDR2 YYEKEE, per germline (reference sequence). In nucleotides, the CDR3 is TGTGCCAGCAGCTTGGGAATAGGGGCCCCCTACGAGCAGTACTTC. Protein: CASSLGIGAPYEQYF.

The CDR3 nucleotides read TGTGCCAGCAGGATGGACAGGGCGGTCGACACCATATATTTT. Translated: CASRMDRAVDTIYF. The genes are TRBV5-4 and TRBJ1-3, with 8 bases fitting TRBD1. The CDR3 is 14 amino acids. Germline V gives CDR1 SGHNT, CDR2 YYREEE (reference sequence). With V trimmed by 5 bases and J by 8 bases, 9 bases remained unmatched.

The chain carries TRBV27 and TRBJ2-1; no reliable D call. Germline assignment: CDR1 MNHEY and CDR2 SMNVEV (reference sequence). Between the trimmed V and J ends, which lost 6 bases and 0 bases, there was a span of 12 bases. The CDR3 covers 15 residues. Written as DNA, the CDR3 is TGTGCCAGCAGCCAAGCAATTGACTCCTACAATGAGCAGTTCTTC. Residues: CASSQAIDSYNEQFF.

On this clone itself: Different DNA sequences within this sample yield the same CDR3. This chain uses TRBV9 with TRBJ2-3, with 14 bases lining up with TRBD2. Losses at the gene ends were 3 bases for V and 1 base for J; bases not matched to a gene: 1. The germline V gene encodes CDR1 SGDLS and CDR2 YYNGEE. The CDR3 contains 16 residues. The CDR3 reads CASSAGLAGGTDTQYF. The CDR3 region has the DNA TGTGCCAGCAGCGCGGGACTAGCGGGAGGCACAGATACGCAGTATTTT.

The rearrangement links TRBV11-2 to TRBJ1-2; tentative D call: TRBD1 (5 bases). CDR1 is SGHAT and CDR2 is FQNNGV in the germline V gene. V lost 5 bases to trimming and J lost 4 bases, with 14 bases between them. The CDR3 is 14 residues long. CDR3: CASSRRGPAYGYTF. The CDR3 coding sequence is TGTGCCAGCAGCCGAAGGGGCCCCGCCTATGGCTACACCTTC.

In its sample, this clone was seen once. This rearrangement joins TRBV12-3 or TRBV12-4 to TRBJ2-5, with no clear D. Trimming removed 6 bases at V and 1 base at J, with 9 bases between. The CDR3 contains 13 residues. As DNA, the CDR3 is TGTGCCAGCAGCCCCGCCCGCCAAGAGACCCAGTACTTC. It yields the protein CASSPARQETQYF.

The chain uses TRBV28 and TRBJ2-2; TRBD2 matches 11 bases. Looked up from germline, CDR1 is MDHEN and CDR2 is SYDVKM. The ends lost 6 bases at V and 5 bases at J; junction bases unmatched: 5. The CDR3 spans 15 residues. The CDR3 coding sequence is TGTGCCAGCAGCTTTAGCGGGAGGGGGACCGGGGAGCTGTTTTTT. Translating gives CASSFSGRGTGELFF. Full variable domain (outside the CDR3, taken from reference TRBV28 and TRBJ2-2): DVKVTQSSRYLVKRTGEKVFLECVQDMDHENMFWYRQDPGLGLRLIYFSYDVKMKEKGDIPEGYSVSREKKERFSLILESASTNQTSMYLCASSFSGRGTGELFFGEGSRLTVL.

V usage is TRBV10-3 and J usage is TRBJ1-2, with TRBD1 matching over 9 bases. J lost 6 bases, V lost 0 bases, and 8 bases had no gene match. CDR3 size: 16 residues. Germline loops: CDR1 ENHRY, CDR2 SYGVKD. The CDR3 DNA is TGTGCCATCAGTGAGTCCACCCCGGGACAGGGAAATGGCTACACCTTC. It specifies CAISESTPGQGNGYTF.

The chain carries TRBV9 and TRBJ2-3, with D perhaps TRBD1 or TRBD2 (5 bases each). V was cut by 4 bases and J by 2 bases, with 14 bases left in between. CDR3 size: 15 residues. Per the germline V gene, CDR1 is SGDLS and CDR2 is YYNGEE. Written as DNA, the CDR3 is TGTGCCAGCAGCCCAGGGACCGCCACCACAGATACGCAGTATTTT. The encoded protein is CASSPGTATTDTQYF. The full variable domain, rest sourced from reference TRBV9 and TRBJ2-3, is DSGVTQTPKHLITATGQRVTLRCSPRSGDLSVYWYQQSLDQGLQFLIQYYNGEERAKGNILERFSAQQFPDLHSELNLSSLELGDSALYFCASSPGTATTDTQYFGPGTRLTVL.

The chain carries TRBV5-1 and TRBJ2-2, with D perhaps TRBD1 or TRBD2 (7 bases each). Germline V gene sequence: CDR1 SGHRS, CDR2 YFSETQ. The V and J ends lost 4 bases and 5 bases respectively, with 15 bases between them. The CDR3 has 15 residues. DNA for the CDR3: TGCGCCAGCAGCGCGGGGGACAGAAAGACCGGGGAGCTGTTTTTT. This codes for CASSAGDRKTGELFF.

This chain joins TRBV5-4 and TRBJ1-1, with 8 bases fitting TRBD1. The CDR3 totals 15 residues. J lost 3 bases, V lost 4 bases, and 8 bases had no gene match. Looked up from germline, CDR1 is SGHNT and CDR2 is YYREEE (reference sequence). Here the CDR3 DNA reads TGTGCCAGCAGCATTCCACAGGGGGAGGACACTGAAGCTTTCTTT. The encoded protein is CASSIPQGEDTEAFF.

The chain recombines TRBV5-8 with TRBJ2-3, with D possibly being TRBD1 or TRBD2 (7 bases each). The CDR3 contains 15 residues. Germline assignment: CDR1 SGHTS and CDR2 YDEGEE. Trimming took off 4 bases at V and 3 bases at J, with 15 bases between the two ends. CDR3 sequence (DNA): TGTGCCAGCAGCCTAAGCAGGGGGGGGACAGATACGCAGTATTTT. Translating it yields CASSLSRGGTDTQYF.

This chain links TRBV6-5 with TRBJ2-7, with D possibly being TRBD2 (6 bases). Trimming pared 5 bases from V and 5 bases from J, leaving 19 bases between. Germline assignment: CDR1 MNHEY and CDR2 SVGAGI. The CDR3 runs 15 residues. CDR3 DNA sequence: TGTGCCAGCAGTCCCCGGGACTTAAACAACAACGAGCAGTACTTC. Translating gives CASSPRDLNNNEQYF.

The chain joins TRBV9 to TRBJ2-2; D is ambiguous. Trimming stripped 5 bases from V and 2 bases from J, with 13 bases between. The CDR3 totals 15 residues. CDR1 and CDR2 (germline): SGDLS, YYNGEE. The CDR3 DNA sequence: TGTGCCAGCAGGCCGCTGGATGTAAACACCGGGGAGCTGTTTTTT. It specifies CASRPLDVNTGELFF.